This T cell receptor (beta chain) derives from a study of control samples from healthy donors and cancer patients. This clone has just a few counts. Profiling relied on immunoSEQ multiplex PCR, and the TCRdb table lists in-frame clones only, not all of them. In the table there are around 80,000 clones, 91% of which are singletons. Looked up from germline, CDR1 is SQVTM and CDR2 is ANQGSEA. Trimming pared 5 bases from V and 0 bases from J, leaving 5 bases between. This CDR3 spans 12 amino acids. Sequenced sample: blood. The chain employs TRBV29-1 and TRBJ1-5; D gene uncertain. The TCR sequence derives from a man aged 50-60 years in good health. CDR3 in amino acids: CSVQVSNQPQHF. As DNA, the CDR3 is TGCAGCGTTCAGGTTAGCAATCAGCCCCAGCATTTT.